This T cell receptor (beta chain) was identified during a study of T cell repertoires in cytomegalovirus infection. TCRdb redid the calling of the reads with MiXCR, one entry per CDR3 protein. This sample has a few hundred thousand distinct CDR3 sequences; around 40% occur once, and the top ten carry about half. General observations from the study: Within the response measured ex vivo, HLA-C-restricted CMV-specific TCR beta clonotypes were dominant.

Remarks on this clonotype: Its cognate antigen is unknown.

The ends lost 6 bases at V and 5 bases at J; junction bases unmatched: 5. The CDR3 is 16 amino acids. Germline-derived CDR1 and CDR2 are LNHDA and SQIVND (reference sequence). The rearrangement links TRBV19 to TRBJ2-2; 14 bases are a match to TRBD2. The input for sequencing was cultured PBMCs, taken from culture after CMV antigen stimulation. This sequence originates from a human donor in good health (CMV status not recorded). Some clones in this sample may be carry-over from other donors' samples. Written as DNA, the CDR3 is TGTGCCAGTAGGGGACTAGCGGGAGTTTTAACCGGGGAGCTGTTTTTT. It is translated as CASRGLAGVLTGELFF.